This is a list of T cell receptor beta chains from one sample in a study of patients and donors after allogeneic stem cell transplantation. Using its own MiXCR run on the RT-PCR reads, TCRdb lists one record per CDR3 protein. In the table there are 400,000 to 450,000 distinct CDR3 sequences, about a sixth of which are singletons. Sequenced material: blood, either unsorted or a sorted T cell fraction (not recorded which). These TCRs come from a human donor who was either an allogeneic HSCT recipient or a stem cell or donor lymphocyte infusion donor (not recorded which). It is not recorded whose cells these are; they may come from a transplant donor. CDR3s include the opening cysteine and the closing phenylalanine or tryptophan. A D gene is named only where the DNA matches it firmly. Only part of the rows carry a size: once, few, many, or a class if the clone is expanded.

TRBV6-2/TRBV6-3	TRBJ2-7	-	-	CASRRGPEQYF	TGTGCCAGCAGACGGGGCCCGGAGCAGTACTTC
TRBV3-1	TRBJ2-6	-	-	CASSQTGPGANVLTF	TGTGCCAGCAGCCAGACGGGGCCTGGGGCCAACGTCCTGACTTTC
TRBV20-1	TRBJ1-1	-	few	CSASRRGEAFF	TGCAGTGCTAGCCGGAGGGGTGAAGCTTTCTTT
TRBV6-5	TRBJ2-5	-	-	CASSYTGEGTQYF	TGTGCCAGCAGCTACACTGGGGAAGGGACCCAGTACTTC
TRBV7-9	TRBJ1-2	TRBD1	few	CASSLWQGAEGYTF	TGTGCCAGCAGCTTGTGGCAGGGGGCCGAGGGCTACACCTTC
TRBV7-9	TRBJ2-7	-	-	CASSYREYSYEQYF	TGTGCCAGCAGCTACAGGGAATATTCCTACGAGCAGTACTTC
TRBV7-9	TRBJ2-2	TRBD2	many	CASSVGTMSTGELFF	TGTGCCAGCAGCGTCGGGACTATGAGCACCGGGGAGCTGTTTTTT
TRBV7-8	TRBJ2-5	-	few	CASSLALASGQWETQYF	TGTGCCAGCAGCTTAGCGCTCGCTAGCGGACAGTGGGAGACCCAGTACTTC
TRBV5-1	TRBJ2-7	-	-	CASPTYEQYF	TGCGCCAGCCCTACCTACGAGCAGTACTTC
TRBV12-5	TRBJ2-5	TRBD2	-	CASVGLAGETQYF	TGTGCTAGTGTCGGACTAGCGGGAGAGACCCAGTACTTC
TRBV6-2/TRBV6-3	TRBJ1-1	-	few	CASSRRAEAFF	TGTGCCAGCAGCCGGCGAGCTGAAGCTTTCTTT
TRBV5-6	TRBJ2-7	-	few	CASSHRKAQGFPYEQYF	TGTGCCAGCAGCCATCGGAAGGCCCAGGGGTTCCCCTACGAGCAGTACTTC
TRBV7-9	TRBJ2-7	TRBD2	-	CASRFGTSGSYEQYF	TGTGCCAGCAGATTCGGGACTAGCGGGAGTTACGAGCAGTACTTC
TRBV20-1	TRBJ1-2	-	few	CSASGRGSYGYTF	TGCAGTGCTAGCGGCAGGGGAAGCTATGGCTACACCTTC
TRBV11-2	TRBJ2-1	-	-	CASRPGVGVLGEQFF	TGTGCCAGCAGACCTGGAGTGGGAGTGCTGGGGGAGCAGTTCTTC
TRBV7-2	TRBJ2-4	-	many	CASSLVEGNIQYF	TGTGCCAGCAGCTTAGTGGAGGGGAACATTCAGTACTTC
TRBV14	TRBJ1-2	-	-	CASSTVKVGRSGGYTF	TGTGCCAGCAGCACGGTTAAGGTGGGGAGGTCTGGAGGCTACACCTTC
TRBV6-5	TRBJ2-1	-	-	CASSYGRKNNEQFF	TGTGCCAGCAGTTACGGCAGGAAGAACAATGAGCAGTTCTTC
TRBV6-4	TRBJ1-2	-	few	CASYQPAPTGNYGYTF	TGTGCCAGTTATCAGCCGGCACCGACAGGCAACTATGGCTACACCTTC
TRBV12-3/TRBV12-4	TRBJ2-1	TRBD1	-	CASNLQGITYNEQFF	TGTGCCAGCAATCTACAGGGGATCACCTACAATGAGCAGTTCTTC
TRBV4-1	TRBJ1-3	-	many	CASSPSKENTIYF	TGCGCCAGCAGCCCCTCCAAGGAAAACACCATATATTTT
TRBV5-1	TRBJ2-1	TRBD2	-	CASSLGVSSGYNEQFF	TGCGCCAGCAGCTTGGGTGTGTCTAGCGGTTACAATGAGCAGTTCTTC
TRBV4-2	TRBJ2-7	-	-	CASSQEGSAPHEQYF	TGTGCCAGCAGCCAAGAGGGGTCCGCTCCCCACGAGCAGTACTTC
TRBV4-1	TRBJ1-1	-	many	CASSRRSPGPGNTEAFF	TGCGCCAGCAGCCGCCGATCCCCAGGGCCAGGGAACACTGAAGCTTTCTTT
TRBV5-6	TRBJ2-7	TRBD2	few	CASSLLGGPYEQYF	TGTGCCAGCAGCTTGCTGGGAGGGCCTTACGAGCAGTACTTC
TRBV29-1	TRBJ1-2	-	many	CSVGPLGKYGYTF	TGCAGCGTGGGACCTCTTGGGAAATATGGCTACACCTTC
TRBV24-1	TRBJ2-1	TRBD2	many	CATSDRPGTSGYNEQFF	TGTGCCACCAGTGACCGTCCCGGGACTAGCGGTTACAATGAGCAGTTCTTC
TRBV12-3/TRBV12-4	TRBJ1-5	-	many	CASSFDHTNQPQHF	TGTGCCAGCAGTTTTGACCACACCAATCAGCCCCAGCATTTT
TRBV20-1	TRBJ1-2	TRBD1	many	CSARAQGQGGGGYTF	TGCAGTGCTAGAGCGCAGGGACAGGGTGGGGGCGGCTACACCTTC
TRBV29-1	TRBJ2-7	TRBD2	few	CSVDYGLAGAHEQYF	TGCAGCGTTGACTATGGACTAGCGGGAGCCCACGAGCAGTACTTC
TRBV29-1	TRBJ1-2	TRBD1	-	CSGTGQEGGYTF	TGCAGCGGGACGGGACAGGAGGGGGGCTACACCTTC
TRBV20-1	TRBJ2-1	TRBD1	-	CSARIKKGKGADEQFF	TGCAGTGCTAGGATTAAGAAAGGAAAGGGGGCAGATGAGCAGTTCTTC
TRBV5-6	TRBJ2-4	-	few	CASSEDLAKNIQYF	TGTGCCAGCAGCGAGGACTTAGCCAAAAACATTCAGTACTTC
TRBV4-1	TRBJ2-7	-	few	CASSQVGQYEQYF	TGCGCCAGCAGCCAAGTGGGCCAATACGAGCAGTACTTC
TRBV12-3/TRBV12-4	TRBJ1-6	-	few	CASSRGDTYNSPLHF	TGTGCCAGCAGTAGGGGGGACACTTATAATTCACCCCTCCACTTT
TRBV5-1	TRBJ1-1	TRBD1	-	CASSSKGQGKMNTEAFF	TGCGCCAGCAGCTCGAAAGGACAGGGGAAGATGAACACTGAAGCTTTCTTT
TRBV5-1	TRBJ2-3	TRBD1	many	CASARQGSTDTQYF	TGCGCCAGCGCCAGACAGGGAAGCACAGATACGCAGTATTTT
TRBV4-3	TRBJ2-7	TRBD1	-	CASSQDPGQYYEQYF	TGCGCCAGCAGCCAAGATCCGGGACAGTACTACGAGCAGTACTTC
TRBV18	TRBJ1-5	-	-	CASSPSVSDGNQPQHF	TGTGCCAGCTCACCAAGTGTGTCGGATGGCAATCAGCCCCAGCATTTT
TRBV4-2	TRBJ2-4	TRBD2	few	CASSQGLLAGTNIQYF	TGTGCCAGCAGTCAAGGGTTACTAGCGGGGACAAACATTCAGTACTTC